This T cell receptor beta chain derives from a study of blood T cell repertoires in COVID-19. Study as a whole: Researchers got acute and convalescent COVID-19 samples from the United States, Italy and Spain. The analysed material was cDNA or gDNA that came from T cells, B-cell-depleted T cells, or PBMCs.

Concerning this clone: A junction end diverges from the germline sequence, so it may reflect a read error.

The authors' processing: The assay estimated nucleated cells by amplifying reference gene primers. Measured with immunoSEQ multiplex PCR; TCRdb has only the in-frame clones, and not every one. The V and J calls and clone size were taken over from that table, and D and trimming were inferred from the DNA. Of 400,000 to 450,000 clones in the sample, roughly 88% were seen once. The sequence was collected from a young woman with active or convalescent COVID-19. Sequences were obtained from peripheral blood.

CDR3 sequence: CESSRGTNTEAFF. The CDR3 region has the DNA TGCGAAAGCAGTAGGGGCACGAACACTGAAGCTTTCTTT. The rearrangement uses TRBV2 and TRBJ1-1; perhaps TRBD1 as D (5 bases). CDR3 length equals 13 residues. Germline V gene lookup returns CDR1 SNHLY and CDR2 FYNNEI.